The present entry profiles one T cell receptor beta chain with its context. This specimen comes from a study of shared clonotypes between healthy human individuals. Everyone who donated was a Caucasian adult who lived in Nashville, Tennessee. Using immunoSEQ multiplex PCR, the repertoire was profiled, and TCRdb retains in-frame clones only, with some absent. The sample consists of hundreds of thousands of clones, under 80% of them appearing once. Specimen: memory CD4+ T cells sorted from blood. Regarding subset: CD45RA-negative fraction. The clonotype was recovered from a woman aged 25 to 39 in good health.

CDR3 sequence reads: CASSLSFGGRDNEQFF. The CDR3 nucleotides are TGTGCCAGCAGTTTATCGTTCGGCGGGAGGGACAATGAGCAGTTCTTC. The V call is TRBV27, the J call TRBJ2-1; TRBD2 aligns across 9 bases. Germline CDR1 and CDR2: MNHEY and SMNVEV (reference sequence). With 0 bases clipped from V and 5 bases from J, the junction kept 5 bases outside the gene matches. The CDR3 runs to 16 residues.